The clone carrying this T cell receptor (beta chain) showed up just a few times. Sequencing used immunoSEQ multiplex PCR; TCRdb keeps in-frame clones, though not all of them. The table has roughly 330,000 clones, around 86% seen once. The data are from a study of blood T cell repertoires in COVID-19. The material sequenced was PBMCs or T cells enriched from blood (not recorded which). The source of this sequence is a woman under 30 who had recovered from COVID-19.

The CDR3: CASSGSVSYGYTF. The CDR3 nucleotides are TGTGCCAGCAGTGGTTCAGTGTCCTATGGCTACACCTTC. The genes are TRBV2 and TRBJ1-2, with unresolved D. CDR3 length: 13 residues. Trimming shortened V by 4 bases and J by 4 bases, and 10 bases separated the two germline ends. The germline V gene encodes CDR1 SNHLY and CDR2 FYNNEI.